Listed below are T cell receptor beta chains from one sample, sequenced in a study of regulatory T cells in long-lasting Graves disease. In TCRdb, the multiplex PCR reads were re-called with MiXCR into one record per CDR3 protein. The sample lists around 420,000 distinct CDR3 sequences, around 16% occurring once. The sample consisted of peripheral blood mononuclear cells (PBMCs), taken at new diagnosis, from a patient treated with antithyroid drugs. The receptors were sampled from a female donor with Graves disease. The CDR3 runs from the conserved cysteine through the conserved F or W. A D gene is named only where the DNA matches it firmly. Clone sizes are given selectively: once, few, many, or a class where the clone is expanded.

many	TRBJ2-3	TRBV7-9	NA	CASSSDRGPDFTDTQYF	TGTGCCAGCAGCTCGGACCGGGGACCGGACTTCACAGATACGCAGTATTTT
many	TRBJ2-7	TRBV6-1	NA	CASRRRGDSWSPYEQYF	TGTGCCAGCAGACGAAGGGGAGACAGCTGGAGCCCCTACGAGCAGTACTTC
once	TRBJ1-5	TRBV20-1	NA	CSAREGGSANQPQHF	TGCAGTGCTAGAGAGGGGGGGTCGGCCAATCAGCCCCAGCATTTT
many	TRBJ2-1	TRBV7-2	NA	CASSLTSYEQFF	TGTGCCAGCAGCTTAACCAGTTATGAGCAGTTCTTC
many	TRBJ1-6	TRBV7-2	NA	CASSWIGVWNSPLHF	TGTGCCAGCAGCTGGATAGGTGTTTGGAATTCACCCCTCCACTTT
many	TRBJ2-7	TRBV7-9	NA	CASSFGTVTYEQYF	TGTGCCAGCAGTTTTGGGACGGTTACCTACGAGCAGTACTTC
NA	TRBJ2-1	TRBV4-1	TRBD1	CASSRARTGNNEQFF	TGCGCCAGCAGCCGGGCCCGGACAGGGAACAATGAGCAGTTCTTC
few	TRBJ1-3	TRBV12-3/TRBV12-4	TRBD1	CASSLMDGTVIYF	TGTGCCAGCAGCCTAATGGATGGGACAGTAATATATTTT
many	TRBJ2-7	TRBV6-2/TRBV6-3	TRBD2	CASSHGLAGVRGSSYEQYF	TGTGCCAGCAGCCACGGACTAGCGGGAGTAAGAGGGAGCTCCTACGAGCAGTACTTC
many	TRBJ1-2	TRBV6-5	NA	CASSYSGEGNGYTF	TGTGCCAGCAGTTACTCAGGGGAAGGGAATGGCTACACCTTC
many	TRBJ2-1	TRBV7-9	NA	CASSSPARYNEQFF	TGTGCCAGCAGCTCCCCTGCCAGGTACAATGAGCAGTTCTTC
many	TRBJ2-1	TRBV7-3	TRBD2	CASSLYLAGMNEQFF	TGTGCCAGCAGCTTATATCTAGCGGGGATGAATGAGCAGTTCTTC
NA	TRBJ2-3	TRBV29-1	NA	CSAVLTGYKADTQYF	TGCAGCGCCGTACTTACGGGTTACAAGGCAGATACGCAGTATTTT
many	TRBJ2-3	TRBV9	TRBD2	CASSAPKPGLLDF	TGTGCCAGCAGCGCCCCTAAACCGGGACTATTGGATTTT
many	TRBJ1-1	TRBV6-1	NA	CASSPGGHAPDTEAFF	TGTGCCAGCAGTCCTGGAGGACACGCGCCGGACACTGAAGCTTTCTTT
many	TRBJ2-7	TRBV12-3/TRBV12-4	NA	CASARDSRSYEQYF	TGTGCCAGCGCCCGGGACTCCCGCTCCTACGAGCAGTACTTC
NA	TRBJ2-2	TRBV29-1	NA	CSVQTAGGNTGELFF	TGCAGCGTTCAGACGGCCGGGGGGAACACCGGGGAGCTGTTTTTT
many	TRBJ2-3	TRBV6-5	TRBD2	CASSFNPGLAEDITDTQYF	TGTGCCAGCAGTTTCAATCCGGGACTAGCGGAGGATATCACAGATACGCAGTATTTT
NA	TRBJ2-2	TRBV10-3	NA	CAIAVLSGELFF	TGTGCCATCGCAGTGTTATCGGGGGAGCTGTTTTTT
many	TRBJ2-7	TRBV13	TRBD2	CASSMGLAGDYEQYF	TGTGCCAGCAGCATGGGACTAGCGGGAGACTACGAGCAGTACTTC
few	TRBJ2-5	TRBV4-1	TRBD1	CASSPWAGGWETQYF	TGCGCCAGCAGCCCGTGGGCAGGGGGCTGGGAGACCCAGTACTTC
NA	TRBJ2-3	TRBV6-1	NA	CASTGTSHSTDTQYF	TGTGCCAGCACTGGGACTTCCCATAGCACAGATACGCAGTATTTT
many	TRBJ2-7	TRBV7-2	TRBD2	CASSLTSGRVPYF	TGTGCCAGCAGCTTAACGAGCGGGAGGGTTCCGTACTTC
few	TRBJ2-7	TRBV14	TRBD1	CAGSQGDRGPPYEQYF	TGTGCCGGCAGCCAAGGAGACAGGGGCCCACCCTACGAGCAGTACTTC
NA	TRBJ1-5	TRBV5-1	NA	CASSLDAGNQPQHF	TGCGCCAGCAGCTTGGATGCGGGGAATCAGCCCCAGCATTTT
NA	TRBJ1-2	TRBV25-1	NA	CASGRTGNYGYTF	TGTGCCAGCGGGCGAACCGGTAACTATGGCTACACCTTC
NA	TRBJ2-1	TRBV11-2	TRBD1	CASSLGTGSHNEQFF	TGTGCCAGCAGCTTAGGGACAGGTTCACACAATGAGCAGTTCTTC
NA	TRBJ2-2	TRBV6-2/TRBV6-3	NA	CASSYSMFRAGELFF	TGTGCCAGCAGTTACTCGATGTTCAGGGCCGGGGAGCTGTTTTTT
few	TRBJ2-3	TRBV27	NA	CASMGGRAVPDTQYF	TGTGCCAGCATGGGGGGCAGGGCCGTCCCAGATACGCAGTATTTT
few	TRBJ1-5	TRBV28	NA	CASLPRQTLSNQPQHF	TGTGCCAGCCTCCCCCGACAGACCCTTAGCAATCAGCCCCAGCATTTT
few	TRBJ2-2	TRBV2	TRBD2	CASTGGSGTGELFF	TGTGCCAGCACGGGCGGGAGTGGAACCGGGGAGCTGTTTTTT
many	TRBJ1-2	TRBV6-5	NA	CASSYDPEATYGYTF	TGTGCCAGCAGTTACGATCCAGAGGCGACCTATGGCTACACCTTC
many	TRBJ2-4	TRBV14	TRBD1	CASSQGFGTGAHIQYF	TGTGCCAGCAGCCAAGGTTTCGGGACAGGGGCCCACATTCAGTACTTC
many	TRBJ2-3	TRBV7-2	NA	CASSLRRTDTQYF	TGTGCCAGCAGCTTAAGGCGCACAGATACGCAGTATTTT
many	TRBJ1-1	TRBV11-2	NA	CASRPITGDLTEAFF	TGTGCCAGCAGACCGATCACGGGGGATCTCACTGAAGCTTTCTTT
many	TRBJ2-2	TRBV10-3	TRBD1	CAITADRDAGELFF	TGTGCCATCACTGCGGACAGGGATGCCGGGGAGCTGTTTTTT
many	TRBJ1-1	TRBV7-9	TRBD1	CASSLAWDRDTEAFF	TGTGCCAGCAGCTTAGCCTGGGACAGGGACACTGAAGCCTTCTTT
many	TRBJ1-1	TRBV7-2	NA	CASSLAGPYTEAFF	TGTGCCAGCAGCTTAGCAGGACCCTACACTGAAGCTTTCTTT
many	TRBJ1-1	TRBV3-1	TRBD1	CASSQRQGWTEAFF	TGTGCCAGCAGCCAACGACAGGGATGGACTGAAGCTTTCTTT
many	TRBJ2-1	TRBV24-1	TRBD2	CATSERTSGSLEQFF	TGTGCCACCAGCGAAAGGACTAGCGGGAGTCTTGAGCAGTTCTTC
many	TRBJ1-1	TRBV9	NA	CASSVEGLLNTEAFF	TGTGCCAGCAGCGTAGAAGGGCTGCTGAACACTGAAGCTTTCTTT
many	TRBJ2-7	TRBV20-1	NA	CSGLGGSSYEQYF	TGCAGTGGTCTCGGCGGTAGCTCCTACGAGCAGTACTTC
many	TRBJ1-6	TRBV9	NA	CASSAGVSLHF	TGTGCCAGCAGCGCTGGTGTATCCCTCCACTTT
many	TRBJ1-3	TRBV25-1	NA	CASSDPSSGNTIYF	TGTGCCAGCAGTGACCCGTCTTCTGGAAACACCATATATTTT
few	TRBJ2-1	TRBV6-2/TRBV6-3	TRBD2	CASKDPGLGSYNEQFF	TGTGCCAGCAAGGACCCGGGACTAGGCTCCTACAATGAGCAGTTCTTC
few	TRBJ1-1	TRBV4-1	TRBD1	CASSRAGTGDTEAFF	TGCGCCAGCAGCCGCGCCGGGACAGGGGACACTGAAGCTTTCTTT
few	TRBJ1-1	TRBV3-1	NA	CASSFGRKNTEAFF	TGTGCCAGCAGCTTCGGGAGGAAGAACACTGAAGCTTTCTTT
few	TRBJ2-7	TRBV18	TRBD2	CASSRLAGGAAYEQYF	TGTGCCAGCTCACGTTTGGCGGGAGGGGCGGCCTACGAGCAGTACTTC
many	TRBJ2-7	TRBV7-2	NA	CASSLVPLGISYEQYF	TGTGCCAGCAGCTTAGTTCCCCTGGGGATCTCCTACGAGCAGTACTTC
NA	TRBJ1-6	TRBV11-1	TRBD1	CASSLGQGINYNSPLHF	TGTGCCAGCTCACTGGGACAGGGGATAAACTATAATTCACCCCTCCACTTT
many	TRBJ1-1	TRBV6-2/TRBV6-3	NA	CASSNSGSGNTEAFF	TGTGCCAGCAGCAACTCCGGCAGTGGGAACACTGAAGCTTTCTTT
NA	TRBJ1-6	TRBV20-1	NA	CSASQGFYSPLHF	TGCAGTGCTAGTCAGGGATTCTACTCACCCCTCCACTTT
many	TRBJ2-2	TRBV20-1	TRBD2	CSARGGASGGSGELFF	TGCAGTGCTCGAGGCGGGGCTAGCGGGGGGTCAGGGGAGCTGTTTTTT